Given below is one TCR beta chain in context. Sequencing of TCR beta, carried out with a high-throughput approach, was applied to CD8+ and CD4+ T cells from the blood. This specimen belongs to a study of CD8 T cells in Susac syndrome. The RNA, roughly 0.5 to 1 ug, was put through reverse transcription using random hexamers. TCRdb processed the immunoSEQ multiplex PCR reads anew with MiXCR; each CDR3 protein has one entry. The sample has about 140,000 distinct CDR3 sequences; approximately 93% are singletons. This CDR3 contains 12 residues. Per the germline V gene, CDR1 is LNHDA and CDR2 is SQIVND (reference sequence). Trimming removed 9 bases from V and 0 bases from J, with 8 bases in between.

Sequenced sample: CD8+ T cells from PBMCs. The sequence derives from a human donor in good health. The chain couples TRBV19 to TRBJ1-1; D not certain. The CDR3 nucleotides read TGTGCCAGCATCGGATTGAACACTGAAGCTTTCTTT. Its translation is CASIGLNTEAFF.